Given below is one T cell receptor (beta chain) in context. The sample has other DNA sequences that encode this CDR3 too. These data originate in a study of blood T cell repertoires in COVID-19. The CDR3 loop spans 11 amino acids. V was clipped by 5 bases and J by 7 bases, with 6 bases between them. Germline V lookup: CDR1 MNHEY, CDR2 SVGEGT. This table comes from immunoSEQ multiplex PCR, and its TCRdb copy is limited to in-frame clones, with some not included. The table includes around 200,000 clones, 70% to 90% detected once. This chain links TRBV6-2 or TRBV6-3 with TRBJ2-1; D is unclear. This receptor was taken from a woman in her late teens or twenties who had recovered from COVID-19. Sequencing input: peripheral blood. The CDR3 loop is CASSLRNEQFF. Here the CDR3 DNA reads TGTGCCAGCAGTCTCCGGAATGAGCAGTTCTTC.